This T cell receptor beta chain is from a study of T cells after somatic rescue of genetic block. Germline V CDR1 and CDR2: MNHNS, SASEGT. CDR3 length: 15 residues. This table comes from immunoSEQ multiplex PCR, and its TCRdb copy is limited to in-frame clones, with some not included. The sample carries over 9,500 clones, around 74% recorded once. Sequencing was done on a sample of peripheral blood mononuclear cells (PBMCs). This TCR derives from a boy under 18. This chain connects TRBV6-1 to TRBJ2-5, with no clear D. The assigned J gene may be wrong: the sequence end matches TRBJ2-7 better. The CDR3, as DNA: TGTGCCAGCAGTGATTTTTGGGCCGGAGCCTACGAGCAGTACTTC. Translating it yields CASSDFWAGAYEQYF.